Listed here are 3 T cell receptor beta chains from one sample, sequenced in a study of somatic mutations in cytotoxic T cells in rheumatoid arthritis. Sequencing used immunoSEQ multiplex PCR; TCRdb keeps in-frame clones, though not all of them. This repertoire shows about 19,000 clones, 65% to 80% found once; its top ten account for under 30%. Material for sequencing was CD8+ T cells sorted from blood. The receptors derive from an adult with rheumatoid arthritis.

The chain employs TRBV27 and TRBJ1-4, with a possible D match to TRBD1 (5 bases). This CDR3 comprises 15 residues. CDR1 and CDR2 from the germline V gene are MNHEY and SMNVEV (reference sequence). Trimming pared 5 bases from V and 5 bases from J, leaving 15 bases between. Here the CDR3 reads CASSSLEGLNEKLFF. The CDR3 nucleotides read TGTGCCAGCAGTAGCCTAGAGGGGCTCAATGAAAAACTGTTTTTT.

The chain joins TRBV5-6 to TRBJ2-3; D is tentatively TRBD1 or TRBD2 (6 bases each). V was cut by 6 bases and J by 2 bases, with 16 bases left in between. Germline V gene data show CDR1 as SGHDT and CDR2 as YYEEEE. The CDR3 has 15 residues. The CDR3 bases are TGTGCCAGCATCCAGACTTGGGGGGCCACAGATACGCAGTATTTT. It encodes CASIQTWGATDTQYF.

This chain uses TRBV7-6 with TRBJ2-1; 10 positions agree with TRBD2. The CDR3 has 15 amino acids. V lost 1 base and J lost 5; bases outside the gene matches: 2. CDR1 SGHVS and CDR2 FNYEAQ come from the germline V gene. The CDR3 DNA is TGTGCCAGCAGCTTAGATAGCGGGGGGCACAATGAGCAGTTCTTC. It specifies CASSLDSGGHNEQFF.